This TCR beta chain was sequenced during a study of blood T cell repertoires in COVID-19. Study details: Both acute and convalescent COVID-19 samples were obtained from the United States, Italy and Spain. PBMCs, B-cell-depleted T cells, or T cells provided the cDNA or gDNA that made up the material.

Assay used: immunoSEQ multiplex PCR; TCRdb lists only in-frame clones, some missing. Counted here are a few hundred thousand clones, nearly 90% occurring once; the ten biggest clones make up around 10%. Seattle patient enrollment occurred during active infection, with longitudinal follow-up thereafter. V dropped 5 bases and J dropped 2; count of bases not matched to a gene: 9. The V gene's germline CDR1 is SGHTA and CDR2 FQGNSA. The CDR3 is made up of 17 amino acids. The sample holds one count of this clone. The clonotype comes from a woman in her thirties with COVID-19, enrolled during active disease. This rearrangement joins TRBV7-2 to TRBJ2-2; 9 bases are shared with TRBD2. Sequenced sample: peripheral blood. The CDR3 loop reads CASSQPLSGGNTGELFF. The CDR3 region has the DNA TGTGCCAGCAGCCAGCCTCTTAGCGGGGGAAACACCGGGGAGCTGTTTTTT.